This TCR beta chain was found in a study of blood T cell repertoires in COVID-19. About the research overall: COVID-19 samples collected from the United States, Italy and Spain covered acute and convalescent phases. In each case, the material was cDNA or gDNA derived from T cells, B-cell-depleted T cells, or PBMCs.

V lost 6 bases, J lost 2 bases, and 5 bases stayed unmatched. The CDR3 is 14 residues long. Germline loops: CDR1 SGHDT, CDR2 YYEEEE. Living in roughly 23 US areas, the participants were between roughly 18 and 89 years of age. Original data processing: Reference gene primer amplification in the assay estimated nucleated cell counts. The protocol was immunoSEQ multiplex PCR, while the TCRdb copy is restricted to in-frame clones and leaves out a portion. V, J and clone size are taken as reported in that table, and D and trimming were inferred from the DNA itself. The sample has approximately 300,000 clones; roughly 87% are singletons.

The V gene is TRBV5-6, the J gene TRBJ1-5; TRBD1 matches 7 bases. This receptor was identified in a woman under 40 who had recovered from COVID-19. Sequencing was done on a sample of PBMCs or T cells enriched from blood (not recorded which). CDR3 in amino acids: CASTIDRGNQPQHF. The CDR3 DNA reads TGTGCCAGCACCATCGACAGGGGCAATCAGCCCCAGCATTTT.